This passage covers 11 T cell receptor beta chains from one sample sequenced in a study of molecular identifiers for immune sequencing clone quantification. TCRdb processed the PCR reads anew with MiXCR; each CDR3 protein has one entry. The sample consists of roughly 320,000 distinct CDR3 sequences, roughly 23% of them appearing once. Sequences were obtained from naive CD8+ T cells from blood, with Jurkat cell RNA spiked in. Subset meaning: FACS-sorted CD8+CD4-CCR7+CD45RA+ naive T cells. The receptors stem from a human donor in good health. Some libraries in this study had Jurkat cell RNA spiked in.

This clonotype came up a few times. The chain recombines TRBV24-1 with TRBJ2-3; TRBD2 might be the D (5 bases). The germline V gene encodes CDR1 KGHDR and CDR2 SFDVKD. V was shortened by 10 bases and J by 2 bases, with 21 bases between the two germline ends. The CDR3 contains 16 residues. Written as DNA, the CDR3 is TGTGCCACAACTGAATGCCGGGAAGGGCCCACAGATACGCAGTATTTT. Its protein product is CATTECREGPTDTQYF.

The chain recombines TRBV7-2 with TRBJ1-5; weak D call: TRBD1 (6 bases). CDR1 and CDR2 (germline): SGHTA, FQGNSA. Trimming cost V 2 bases and J 5 bases, with 16 bases left between them. CDR3 length equals 16 residues. CDR3: CASSLWSGGSDQPQHF. The CDR3 DNA follows: TGTGCCAGCAGCTTATGGTCGGGGGGCAGTGATCAGCCCCAGCATTTT.

This clonotype was recorded many times. The chain recombines TRBV14 with TRBJ2-2; 10 positions match TRBD2. CDR1 is SGHDN, CDR2 FVKESK, per germline. CDR3 length: 17 residues. Trimming cost V 0 bases and J 1 base; bases outside gene matches: 2. The CDR3 reads CASSQESGRENTGELFF. The CDR3, as DNA: TGTGCCAGCAGCCAAGAGAGCGGGAGGGAGAACACCGGGGAGCTGTTTTTT.

With regard to this clonotype: One end of the junction fails to match germline, which may point to a read error. The chain combines TRBV4-3 with TRBJ2-7, with 10 bases fitting TRBD1. CDR3 length equals 14 residues. Germline loops: CDR1 LGHNA, CDR2 YSLEER. The CDR3 region is CASSQEDRGYEQCF. DNA for the CDR3: TGCGCCAGCAGCCAAGAGGACAGGGGGTACGAGCAGTGCTTC.

In regard to this clonotype: Relative to the germline gene, one junction end is altered; a read error may explain this. The CDR3 protein is CAGSQDLTVYQETQYF. CDR3 in DNA: TGTGCCGGCAGCCAAGATCTGACCGTGTACCAAGAGACCCAGTACTTC. This rearrangement joins TRBV3-1 to TRBJ2-5, with D unresolved. Germline V gene lookup returns CDR1 LGHDT and CDR2 YNNKEL (reference sequence). The CDR3 consists of 16 residues.

This chain connects TRBV28 to TRBJ2-3; no firm D call. The CDR3 loop spans 12 amino acids. The V gene's germline CDR1 is MDHEN and CDR2 SYDVKM. Trimming removed 5 bases from V and 5 bases from J, with 8 bases in between. The CDR3 DNA follows: TGTGCCAGCAGTACGCAATTAGATACGCAGTATTTT. Translation: CASSTQLDTQYF.

As for this clonotype: Given a much more abundant clone one base away, this may be a read error. The chain employs TRBV9 and TRBJ2-3, with 8 positions matching TRBD2. Germline V gene data show CDR1 as SGDLS and CDR2 as YYNGEE. This CDR3 is built from 16 residues. The ends lost 1 base at V and 2 bases at J; junction bases unmatched: 6. The CDR3 sequence: CASSVLLAGNTDTQYF. DNA for the CDR3: TGTGCCAGCAGCGTATTATTAGCGGGGAACACAGATACGCAGTATTTT.

The rearrangement links TRBV27 to TRBJ2-3, with D unresolved. The CDR3 spans 16 residues. Trimming cost V 5 bases and J 0 bases, with 15 bases left between them. Germline V CDR1 and CDR2: MNHEY, SMNVEV (reference sequence). The CDR3 DNA is TGTGCCAGCAGTGTCCTCTCGGCGTCTAGCACAGATACGCAGTATTTT. It encodes CASSVLSASSTDTQYF.

This clonotype was picked up many times. The chain uses TRBV20-1 and TRBJ2-7; D ambiguous. From germline, CDR1 is DFQATT and CDR2 SNEGSKA (reference sequence). Trimming took off 0 bases at V and 0 bases at J, with 15 bases between the two ends. CDR3 size: 16 residues. The CDR3 sequence: CSARDSGPHSSYEQYF. The CDR3 DNA sequence: TGCAGTGCTAGAGATTCAGGACCGCATAGCTCCTACGAGCAGTACTTC.

In this sample, this clonotype turned up many times. The chain uses TRBV9 and TRBJ1-6, with D uncertain. The V end was cut by 2 bases, the J end by 0 bases, with 9 bases between. This CDR3 has 16 amino acids. Germline V gene lookup returns CDR1 SGDLS and CDR2 YYNGEE. The chain's CDR3 is CASSVEVDSYNSPLHF. DNA for the CDR3: TGTGCCAGCAGCGTGGAGGTTGACTCCTATAATTCACCCCTCCACTTT.

This clonotype showed up many times. The chain couples TRBV29-1 to TRBJ2-3; the D gene is possibly TRBD1 (6 bases). Trimming pared 2 bases from V and 13 bases from J, leaving 13 bases between. The V gene's germline CDR1 is SQVTM and CDR2 ANQGSEA. The CDR3 is 11 residues long. For the CDR3, the DNA is TGCAGCGTTGAACGGAAGACAGGAGAGTATTTT. This sequence encodes CSVERKTGEYF.